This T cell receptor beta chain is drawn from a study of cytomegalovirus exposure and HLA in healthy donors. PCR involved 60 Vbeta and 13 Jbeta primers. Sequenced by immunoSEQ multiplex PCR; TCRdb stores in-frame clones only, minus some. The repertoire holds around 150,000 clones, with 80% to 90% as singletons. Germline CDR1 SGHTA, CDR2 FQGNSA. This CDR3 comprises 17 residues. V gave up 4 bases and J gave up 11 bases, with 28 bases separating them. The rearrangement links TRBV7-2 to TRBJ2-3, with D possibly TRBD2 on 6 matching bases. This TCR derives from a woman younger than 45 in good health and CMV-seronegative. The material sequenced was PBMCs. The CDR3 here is CASSSNTPGLLSRKQYF. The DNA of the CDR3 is TGTGCCAGCAGCTCAAACACCCCGGGACTCCTTTCGAGGAAGCAGTATTTT. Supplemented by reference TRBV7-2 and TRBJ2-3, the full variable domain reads GAGVSQSPSNKVTEKGKDVELRCDPISGHTALYWYRQSLGQGLEFLIYFQGNSAPDKSGLPSDRFSAERTGGSVSTLTIQRTQQEDSAVYLCASSSNTPGLLSRKQYFGPGTRLTVL.